These 18 T cell receptor beta chains were sequenced from one sample in a study of cytomegalovirus exposure and HLA in healthy donors. Amplification used 60 Vbeta primers and 13 Jbeta primers. TCRdb's copy holds only in-frame clones and misses some; the assay was immunoSEQ multiplex PCR. The sample has 150,000 or so clones; roughly 84% are singletons. Sequenced input: PBMCs. The receptor set was obtained from a boy aged 2-15 years in good health and CMV-seronegative.

The CDR3 region is CASSYSHGTRSYEQYF. The CDR3 nucleotides are TGTGCCAGCAGTTACTCCCACGGGACTAGATCCTACGAGCAGTACTTC. The chain is built from TRBV6-5 and TRBJ2-7, with 8 bases identical to TRBD2. Germline V gene data show CDR1 as MNHEY and CDR2 as SVGAGI. The trim removed 0 bases at V and 1 base at J, leaving 5 bases unmatched. The CDR3 extends over 16 amino acids.

This clone was detected only once. The chain has TRBV30 and TRBJ2-1; tentative D call: TRBD2 (6 bases). V gave up 1 base and J gave up 1 base, with 11 bases separating them. CDR1 and CDR2 (germline): GTSNPN, SVGIG (reference sequence). This CDR3 has 15 residues. The CDR3 sequence is CAWSGGVGSYNEQFF. CDR3 DNA: TGTGCCTGGAGTGGGGGGGTTGGTTCCTACAATGAGCAGTTCTTC.

The chain is built from TRBV2 and TRBJ2-3, with a possible D match to TRBD2 (6 bases). The CDR3 runs to 15 residues. Between the trimmed V and J ends, which lost 2 bases and 0 bases, there was a span of 9 bases. CDR1 SNHLY and CDR2 FYNNEI come from the germline V gene. The CDR3 spells CASSERELSTDTQYF. As DNA, the CDR3 is TGTGCCAGCAGTGAACGGGAGCTAAGCACAGATACGCAGTATTTT. The full variable domain, in which reference TRBV2 and TRBJ2-3 provide the parts outside the CDR3, is EPEVTQTPSHQVTQMGQEVILRCVPISNHLYFYWYRQILGQKVEFLVSFYNNEISEKSEIFDDQFSVERPDGSNFTLKIRSTKLEDSAMYFCASSERELSTDTQYFGPGTRLTVL.

V usage is TRBV7-2 and J usage is TRBJ2-3, with 7 bases matching TRBD2. The CDR3 totals 15 residues. Germline CDR1 is SGHTA and CDR2 is FQGNSA. V lost 4 bases to trimming and J lost 0 bases; unmatched junction nucleotides: 4. This CDR3 reads CASSYSGPSTDTQYF. Here the CDR3 DNA reads TGTGCCAGCAGCTATAGCGGGCCTAGCACAGATACGCAGTATTTT.

The V and J genes are TRBV5-5 and TRBJ2-7; 8 bases align to TRBD1. CDR1 and CDR2 from the germline V gene are SGHKS and YYEKEE (reference sequence). The CDR3 has 14 residues. With V trimmed by 0 bases and J by 4 bases, 3 bases remained unmatched. CDR3 residues: CASSLGQGAYEQYF. The CDR3 DNA is TGTGCCAGCAGCTTGGGGCAGGGGGCTTACGAGCAGTACTTC.

The chain carries TRBV7-6 and TRBJ2-2, with 15 bases matching TRBD2. The CDR3 is made up of 18 amino acids. The V and J ends lost 5 bases and 0 bases, in that order; junction bases with no gene match: 4. Germline CDR1 SGHVS, CDR2 FNYEAQ. In nucleotides, the CDR3 is TGTGCCAGCAGCCCGGGACTAGCGGGAGGACCGAACACCGGGGAGCTGTTTTTT. Its protein product is CASSPGLAGGPNTGELFF. Filled out from reference TRBV7-6 and TRBJ2-2, the complete variable domain reads GAGVSQSPRYKVTKRGQDVALRCDPISGHVSLYWYRQALGQGPEFLTYFNYEAQQDKSGLPNDRFSAERPEGSISTLTIQRTEQRDSAMYRCASSPGLAGGPNTGELFFGEGSRLTVL.

The rearrangement links TRBV19 to TRBJ2-2; TRBD2 matches 16 bases. CDR3 length equals 18 residues. V dropped 6 bases and J dropped 3; count of bases not matched to a gene: 7. In germline, CDR1 is LNHDA, CDR2 SQIVND (reference sequence). The CDR3 nucleotides read TGTGCCAGTAGAAGGGGACTAGCGGGAGGGAGGTACACCGGGGAGCTGTTTTTT. Amino acid sequence: CASRRGLAGGRYTGELFF.

This rearrangement joins TRBV4-1 to TRBJ2-1, with D maybe TRBD2 (5 bases). The CDR3 length is 11 residues. V was clipped by 5 bases and J by 9 bases, with 8 bases between them. In germline, CDR1 is MGHRA, CDR2 YSYEKL. The CDR3, as DNA: TGCGCCAGCAGCATACGGGGTGAGCAGTTCTTC. This translates into CASSIRGEQFF.

The gene calls are TRBV6-1 and TRBJ2-5; 10 bases fit TRBD1. This CDR3 region has 15 residues. In germline, CDR1 is MNHNS, CDR2 SASEGT. V lost 4 bases to trimming and J lost 5 bases; unmatched junction nucleotides: 7. CDR3 in DNA: TGTGCCAGCAGTGGAGGGACAGGGGTTTTGGAGACCCAGTACTTC. Translating gives CASSGGTGVLETQYF.

The chain couples TRBV19 to TRBJ2-1; D may be TRBD2 (6 bases). V was cut by 3 bases and J by 1 base, with 13 bases left in between. Germline CDR1 is LNHDA and CDR2 is SQIVND (reference sequence). The CDR3 has 16 amino acids. CDR3: CASSIRRAGSYNEQFF. The CDR3 coding sequence is TGTGCCAGTAGTATTAGGAGGGCCGGGTCCTACAATGAGCAGTTCTTC.

The CDR3 sequence is CASSLRLSPGVGKNIQYF. CDR3 DNA: TGTGCCAGCAGCTTAAGGCTTTCCCCAGGGGTCGGCAAAAACATTCAGTACTTC. V and J are TRBV7-3 and TRBJ2-4; perhaps TRBD1 as D (6 bases). V lost 1 base, J lost 3 bases, and 19 bases lay in between. This CDR3 region has 18 residues. CDR1 and CDR2 from the germline V gene are SGHTA and FQGTGA.

The chain links TRBV19 to TRBJ1-1, with D possibly matching TRBD1 (5 bases). Trimming removed 5 bases at V and 4 bases at J, with 17 bases between. CDR3 size: 15 residues. CDR1 and CDR2 from the germline V gene are LNHDA and SQIVND (reference sequence). CDR3 region: CASSPRGYRSTEAFF. The CDR3 nucleotides are TGTGCCAGTAGTCCGCGGGGCTATAGGAGCACTGAAGCTTTCTTT.

This chain connects TRBV5-4 to TRBJ2-5; D is ambiguous. The DNA end lines up better with TRBJ2-7; the J call may be wrong. From germline, CDR1 is SGHNT and CDR2 YYREEE (reference sequence). The CDR3 loop spans 17 amino acids. The CDR3 loop is CASSTTGAVRSSYEQYF. The CDR3 DNA follows: TGTGCCAGCAGCACGACTGGAGCCGTGAGGAGCTCCTACGAGCAGTACTTC.

This sequence joins TRBV28 and TRBJ2-3; TRBD2 is a possible D gene (5 bases). This CDR3 is 13 amino acids long. Germline V gene data show CDR1 as MDHEN and CDR2 as SYDVKM. Between the trimmed V and J ends, which lost 6 bases and 2 bases, there was a span of 9 bases. The CDR3: CASRKRNTDTQYF. Here the CDR3 DNA reads TGTGCCAGCAGGAAGCGGAACACAGATACGCAGTATTTT.

The rearrangement uses TRBV28 and TRBJ1-2; 7 bases agree with TRBD1. This CDR3 spans 14 amino acids. Looked up from germline, CDR1 is MDHEN and CDR2 is SYDVKM. V lost 6 bases, J lost 4 bases, and 8 bases stayed unmatched. CDR3 bases: TGTGCCAGCAGCCTCGGACAGGAGTCCTATGGCTACACCTTC. Translated, it gives CASSLGQESYGYTF.

Here the CDR3 DNA reads TGTGCCAGCAGCTTCTCCCGGGGAGATACGCAGTATTTT. Its translation is CASSFSRGDTQYF. The chain couples TRBV9 to TRBJ2-3; D is perhaps TRBD2 (5 bases). The CDR3 has 13 residues. Germline-derived CDR1 and CDR2 are SGDLS and YYNGEE. V was pared by 4 bases and J by 5 bases, with 11 bases between.

The rearrangement uses TRBV6-6 and TRBJ1-5, with unresolved D. V lost 1 base, J lost 4 bases, and 5 bases lay in between. Germline CDR1 and CDR2: MNHNY and SVGAGI (reference sequence). The CDR3 spans 13 residues. CDR3 nucleotide sequence: TGTGCCAGCAGTTACTTACTGAATCAGCCCCAGCATTTT. Translation gives CASSYLLNQPQHF.

This clone was counted once. The rearrangement uses TRBV27 and TRBJ1-2; 7 nucleotides align to TRBD1. Germline V gene sequence: CDR1 MNHEY, CDR2 SMNVEV (reference sequence). The CDR3 length is 14 residues. J gave up 6 bases and V 5 bases, and 9 bases lay outside the gene matches. In DNA form, the CDR3 reads TGTGCCAGCAGTGCCTACAGGGGAACGCATGGCTACACCTTC. Its protein product is CASSAYRGTHGYTF.